This note documents a single T cell receptor beta chain sequence. The antigen is not known. The record originates from a study of beta chain features in type 1 diabetes. Study outcomes and limitations: Within each of all four CD4+ subsets, Type 1 diabetes patients had TCRB CDR3s that were moderately but significantly shorter. The naive, central memory and Treg TCRB repertoires showed an apparent similarity that was greater among patients than among healthy donors.

Germline lookup yields CDR1 MNHNY and CDR2 SVGAGI (reference sequence). V lost 8 bases, J lost 2 bases, and 13 bases lay in between. This CDR3 spans 14 amino acids. The entirety of the isolated RNA underwent reverse transcription, so expressed TCRB transcripts were sequenced. Profiled with immunoSEQ multiplex PCR; TCRdb holds only in-frame clones, not every one. This sample has some 350,000 clones, with over 8.5% found just once. Purities in excess of 98% were seen in all sorted populations. The source is a young man with type 1 diabetes. The sample consisted of central memory CD4+ T cells from blood. This chain links TRBV6-6 with TRBJ1-5; the D gene is possibly TRBD1 (5 bases). The CDR3, as DNA: TGTGCCAGCGTGGAGGGAGGGGGCAATCAGCCCCAGCATTTT. This sequence encodes CASVEGGGNQPQHF.